The clone carrying this T cell receptor beta chain was counted a few times. This specimen comes from a study of blood T cell repertoires in COVID-19. Study in general: Nucleic acid was either cDNA or gDNA, and it came from T cells, B-cell-depleted T cells, or PBMCs.

Using immunoSEQ multiplex PCR, the repertoire was profiled, and TCRdb retains in-frame clones only, with some absent. The table has under 250,000 clones, roughly 89% seen once; the top ten hold more than 1.5%. Germline CDR1 and CDR2: MNHEY and SMNVEV (reference sequence). With 6 bases clipped from V and 4 bases from J, the junction kept 3 bases outside the gene matches. The CDR3 is made up of 13 amino acids. The sequenced sample consisted of peripheral blood. This sequence originates from a woman aged 40 to 50 who had recovered from COVID-19. The chain is built from TRBV27 and TRBJ1-5, with TRBD1 matching 7 bases. The CDR3 bases are TGTGCCAGCAGCCGACAGGGAAATCAGCCCCAGCATTTT. Its protein product is CASSRQGNQPQHF.